These T cell receptor beta chains were read from a single sample in a study of control samples from healthy donors and cancer patients. Clones were sequenced by immunoSEQ multiplex PCR, and TCRdb holds only the in-frame ones, with some missing. The sample has 65,000 to 100,000 clones, roughly 86% seen once; the top ten hold about a fifth. Material: blood. Every receptor here comes from a man in his fifties or sixties in good health. The CDR3 runs from the conserved cysteine through the conserved F or W. The D gene is left open where the match is weak. Clone size is given for some rows only: seen once, a few or many times, or a class if the clone is expanded.

clone_size j_call v_call d_call cdr3_aa cdr3_nt
- TRBJ1-2 TRBV5-6 - CASRKGGSGYTF TGTGCCAGCAGAAAAGGGGGTTCTGGCTACACCTTC
- TRBJ1-4 TRBV2 TRBD1 CASRDRGFGEKLFF TGTGCCAGCAGGGACAGGGGGTTTGGTGAAAAACTGTTTTTT
- TRBJ1-1 TRBV24-1 - CATSDHTSEAFF TGTGCCACCAGTGACCACACCTCTGAAGCTTTCTTT
- TRBJ2-7 TRBV10-2 - CASGLDYEQYF TGCGCCAGCGGCCTGGACTACGAGCAGTACTTC
few TRBJ2-5 TRBV7-2 - CASSLATQETQYF TGTGCCAGCAGCTTAGCTACCCAAGAGACCCAGTACTTC
- TRBJ2-1 TRBV7-2 TRBD2 CASSLTLGLANNEQFF TGTGCCAGCAGCTTGACCCTGGGACTAGCCAACAATGAGCAGTTCTTC
- TRBJ2-7 TRBV12-3/TRBV12-4 - CASSSAYEQYF TGTGCCAGCAGTAGCGCCTACGAGCAGTACTTC
- TRBJ1-1 TRBV4-3 - CASSQPGQNTEAFF TGCGCCAGCAGCCAACCGGGACAGAACACTGAAGCTTTCTTT
- TRBJ2-2 TRBV30 TRBD1 CAWNPRTGMHTGELFF TGTGCCTGGAACCCGAGGACAGGGATGCACACCGGGGAGCTGTTTTTT
- TRBJ2-2 TRBV12-5 - CASGAEYTGELFF TGTGCTAGTGGCGCCGAATACACCGGGGAGCTGTTTTTT
- TRBJ2-3 TRBV7-2 TRBD2 CASSSGLAPDTQYF TGTGCCAGCAGCTCTGGACTAGCCCCAGATACGCAGTATTTT
- TRBJ1-5 TRBV7-2 - CASSEPNQPQHF TGTGCCAGCAGCGAACCTAATCAGCCCCAGCATTTT
- TRBJ1-3 TRBV30 - CAWSSGDGNTIYF TGTGCCTGGAGTTCAGGGGACGGAAACACCATATATTTT
- TRBJ1-2 TRBV19 - CASSLGGYGYTF TGTGCCAGTAGTTTGGGAGGGTATGGCTACACCTTC
once TRBJ2-2 TRBV27 - CASSLSNTGELFF TGTGCCAGCAGTTTATCAAACACCGGGGAGCTGTTTTTT
- TRBJ1-5 TRBV4-1 - CASSRVGQQNQPQHF TGCGCCAGCAGCCGAGTAGGACAGCAGAATCAGCCCCAGCATTTT
few TRBJ1-1 TRBV11-3 TRBD1 CASSLTRQGGNTEAFF TGTGCCAGCAGCTTAACCCGACAGGGCGGAAACACTGAAGCTTTCTTT
once TRBJ1-2 TRBV7-3 - CASSLAGGTGYTF TGTGCCAGCAGCTTGGCCGGGGGAACCGGCTACACCTTC
- TRBJ2-7 TRBV18 TRBD2 CASSPLAGSIDEQYF TGTGCCAGCTCACCACTAGCGGGATCGATCGACGAGCAGTACTTC
- TRBJ1-4 TRBV12-3/TRBV12-4 - CASSLTEKLFF TGTGCCAGCAGTTTAACCGAAAAACTGTTTTTT
- TRBJ1-5 TRBV6-1 - CASSETGNQPQHF TGTGCCAGCAGTGAAACAGGGAATCAGCCCCAGCATTTT
once TRBJ1-6 TRBV23-1 TRBD1 CATRDRDRASPLHF TGCGCCACTCGAGACAGGGATAGGGCGTCACCCCTCCACTTT
- TRBJ1-1 TRBV11-3 TRBD1 CASRIQGGNTEAFF TGTGCCAGCAGGATCCAGGGGGGGAACACTGAAGCTTTCTTT
- TRBJ2-5 TRBV6-6 - CASSRDPQETQYF TGTGCCAGCAGTCGGGACCCCCAAGAGACCCAGTACTTC
few TRBJ1-5 TRBV10-3 - CAIGTDSVQPQHF TGTGCCATCGGAACAGACAGTGTTCAGCCCCAGCATTTT
once TRBJ2-3 TRBV29-1 TRBD1 CSAGQGPDTQYF TGCAGCGCTGGACAGGGTCCAGATACGCAGTATTTT
- TRBJ2-3 TRBV4-3 - CASSQDGVANTDTQYF TGCGCCAGCAGCCAAGATGGAGTAGCGAACACAGATACGCAGTATTTT
- TRBJ1-6 TRBV19 TRBD1 CASSTWTGVNSPLHF TGTGCCAGTAGTACTTGGACAGGGGTAAATTCACCCCTCCACTTT
- TRBJ2-1 TRBV27 TRBD2 CASNRGAGGSYNEQFF TGTGCCAGTAATCGGGGAGCGGGAGGATCCTACAATGAGCAGTTCTTC
few TRBJ1-1 TRBV27 - CASSFATGGGTEAFF TGTGCCAGCAGTTTCGCCACCGGAGGGGGCACTGAAGCTTTCTTT
- TRBJ2-7 TRBV6-2/TRBV6-3 TRBD2 CASSRGTSGALLEQYF TGTGCCAGCAGCCGCGGGACTAGCGGGGCCCTGCTGGAGCAGTACTTC
- TRBJ2-1 TRBV3-1/TRBV3-2 - CASSQVVNEQFF TGTGCCAGCAGCCAAGTAGTTAATGAGCAGTTCTTC
- TRBJ2-1 TRBV9 TRBD2 CASSGRPERLAGGIIGQFF TGTGCCAGCAGCGGACGTCCCGAGAGGCTAGCGGGAGGCATCATCGGGCAGTTCTTC
- TRBJ2-1 TRBV30 TRBD2 CAWNSRGELLRYNEQFF TGTGCCTGGAATTCGCGGGGGGAGCTGTTACGCTACAATGAGCAGTTCTTC
- TRBJ2-1 TRBV5-1 TRBD1 CASSANYRDRGDEQFF TGCGCCAGCAGCGCTAATTACCGGGACAGGGGCGATGAGCAGTTCTTC
- TRBJ1-2 TRBV7-2 TRBD1 CASSPSLQGASGYTF TGTGCCAGCAGCCCTTCCTTGCAGGGGGCGAGTGGCTACACCTTC
once TRBJ2-3 TRBV5-4 - CASSLAGAGYTQYF TGTGCCAGCAGCTTGGCCGGGGCGGGTTATACGCAGTATTTT
- TRBJ1-2 TRBV19 TRBD1 CASSIGTGTNYGYTF TGTGCCAGTAGTATTGGGACAGGCACTAACTATGGCTACACCTTC
- TRBJ2-1 TRBV14 TRBD2 CASSQGGLAGGIIF TGTGCCAGCAGCCAAGGGGGACTAGCGGGAGGGATAATCTTC
- TRBJ2-7 TRBV11-1 - CASSFTGTHAYEQYF TGTGCCAGCAGCTTTACCGGGACTCACGCCTACGAGCAGTACTTC
- TRBJ2-1 TRBV5-1 TRBD2 CASSLGSGGLLEQFF TGCGCCAGCAGCTTGGGTAGCGGGGGTCTTCTTGAGCAGTTCTTC
- TRBJ2-7 TRBV7-2 - CASSLGMAGSYEQYF TGTGCCAGCAGCTTAGGTATGGCGGGCTCCTACGAGCAGTACTTC
- TRBJ1-3 TRBV12-5 TRBD1 CASGRTGPDGNTIYF TGTGCTAGTGGTAGGACAGGGCCAGATGGAAACACCATATATTTT
- TRBJ1-2 TRBV19 - CASSPRTARSYTF TGTGCCAGTAGTCCAAGGACAGCAAGAAGCTACACCTTC
- TRBJ2-7 TRBV3-1/TRBV3-2 TRBD1 CASSPPPDRGLYEQYF TGTGCCAGCAGCCCCCCCCCGGACAGGGGGCTCTACGAGCAGTACTTC
- TRBJ1-3 TRBV3-1/TRBV3-2 - CASSQGPSMGSGNTIYF TGTGCCAGCAGCCAAGGCCCCTCGATGGGCTCTGGAAACACCATATATTTT
- TRBJ1-2 TRBV6-5 - CASSSGSFYGYTF TGTGCCAGCAGTTCGGGCAGCTTTTATGGCTACACCTTC
- TRBJ2-3 TRBV9 - CASSVLGSTAQDTQYF TGTGCCAGCAGCGTACTGGGGAGTACTGCACAAGATACGCAGTATTTT